The 2 T cell receptor beta chains below were found in one sample sequenced in a study of technical replicates of blood from several donors. The data were produced by immunoSEQ multiplex PCR, yet TCRdb's version contains in-frame clones alone and is incomplete. The top ten hold approximately 0.21% of the sample, which has 64,000 or so clones, roughly 97% seen once. Sequencing used T cells isolated from PBMCs. The receptors come from a human donor in good health.

The chain couples TRBV5-1 to TRBJ2-7; 10 bases align to TRBD1. The V segment lost 0 bases and the J segment 5 bases; nucleotides outside the gene matches: 11. The CDR3 consists of 17 residues. CDR1 and CDR2 (germline): SGHRS, YFSETQ. CDR3 residues: CASSLVRDRGLSDEQYF. The CDR3 DNA reads TGCGCCAGCAGCTTGGTCAGGGACAGGGGTCTATCGGACGAGCAGTACTTC.

This clone appeared once. This chain uses TRBV20-1 with TRBJ1-2; D gene ambiguous. Trimming removed 1 base at V and 8 bases at J, with 8 bases between. The V gene's germline CDR1 is DFQATT and CDR2 SNEGSKA (reference sequence). The CDR3 totals 11 residues. The DNA for the CDR3 is TGCAGTGCTAGAGGGGCCCCAGGCTACACCTTC. Encoded protein: CSARGAPGYTF.